The clone carrying this TCR beta chain was detected a few times. Antigen specificity is unknown. The CDR3 has 14 residues. CDR1 and CDR2 from the germline V gene are SQVTM and ANQGSEA. V shed 6 bases and J shed 2 bases, with 15 bases lying between them. After constant-region reverse-primer amplification, full-length variable regions underwent semi-nested PCR with Nested Universal Primer A. TCRdb analysed the 5' RACE reads with MiXCR anew, one entry per CDR3 protein. Of about 64,000 distinct CDR3 sequences in the sample, 22% are singletons; the top ten hold about 3%. Overall study findings and caveats: The TCR gene usage of tumor memory CD4+ T cells clustered together with blood and lymph node memory CD4+ cells and with lymph node naive CD4+ cells.

The sequenced material came from memory CD4+ T cells sorted from a lymph node. Subset indicated: memory CD4+ T cells, CD4+CD45RO+CD25-. The sequence was obtained from a female donor with breast cancer. J is TRBJ2-3 and V is TRBV29-1; maybe TRBD1 (6 bases). Here the CDR3 DNA reads TGCAGCGTGGCGACAGGCACAACCACAGATACGCAGTATTTT. This sequence encodes CSVATGTTTDTQYF.